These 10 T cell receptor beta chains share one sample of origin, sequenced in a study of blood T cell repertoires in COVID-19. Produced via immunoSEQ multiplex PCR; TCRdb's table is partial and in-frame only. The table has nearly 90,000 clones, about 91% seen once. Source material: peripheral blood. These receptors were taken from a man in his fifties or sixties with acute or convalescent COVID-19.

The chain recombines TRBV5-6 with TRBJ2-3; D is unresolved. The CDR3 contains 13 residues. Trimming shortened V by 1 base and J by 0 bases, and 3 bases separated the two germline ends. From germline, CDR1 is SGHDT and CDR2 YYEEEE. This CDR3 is CASSLTSTDTQYF. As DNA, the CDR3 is TGTGCCAGCAGCTTGACTAGCACAGATACGCAGTATTTT.

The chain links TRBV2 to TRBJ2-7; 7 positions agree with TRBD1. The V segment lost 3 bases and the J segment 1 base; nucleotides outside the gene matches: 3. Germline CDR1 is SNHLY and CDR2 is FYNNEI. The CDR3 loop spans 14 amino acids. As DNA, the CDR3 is TGTGCCAGCAGTGAGGGGACAGCATCCTACGAGCAGTACTTC. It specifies CASSEGTASYEQYF. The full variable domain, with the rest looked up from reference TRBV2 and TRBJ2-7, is EPEVTQTPSHQVTQMGQEVILRCVPISNHLYFYWYRQILGQKVEFLVSFYNNEISEKSEIFDDQFSVERPDGSNFTLKIRSTKLEDSAMYFCASSEGTASYEQYFGPGTRLTVT.

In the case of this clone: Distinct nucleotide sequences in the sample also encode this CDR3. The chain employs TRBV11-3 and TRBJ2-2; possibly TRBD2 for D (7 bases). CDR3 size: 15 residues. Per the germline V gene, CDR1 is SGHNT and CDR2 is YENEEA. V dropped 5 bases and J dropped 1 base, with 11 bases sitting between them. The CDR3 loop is CASSPGGGNTGELFF. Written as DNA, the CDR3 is TGTGCCAGCAGCCCGGGGGGCGGGAACACCGGGGAGCTGTTTTTT.

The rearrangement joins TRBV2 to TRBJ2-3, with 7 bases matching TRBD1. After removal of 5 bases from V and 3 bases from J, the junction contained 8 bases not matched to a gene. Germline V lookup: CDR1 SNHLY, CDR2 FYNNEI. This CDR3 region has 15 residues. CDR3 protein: CASSSGTEGTDTQYF. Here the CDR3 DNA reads TGTGCCAGCAGTTCCGGGACAGAAGGGACAGATACGCAGTATTTT. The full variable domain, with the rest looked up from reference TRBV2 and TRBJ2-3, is EPEVTQTPSHQVTQMGQEVILRCVPISNHLYFYWYRQILGQKVEFLVSFYNNEISEKSEIFDDQFSVERPDGSNFTLKIRSTKLEDSAMYFCASSSGTEGTDTQYFGPGTRLTVL.

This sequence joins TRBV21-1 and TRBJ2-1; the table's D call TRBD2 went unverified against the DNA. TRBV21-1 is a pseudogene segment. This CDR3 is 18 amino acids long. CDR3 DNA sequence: TGTGCCAGCAGCAAAGCATCGACTAGTTTGGGCTCCTACAATGAGCAGTTCTTC. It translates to CASSKASTSLGSYNEQFF.

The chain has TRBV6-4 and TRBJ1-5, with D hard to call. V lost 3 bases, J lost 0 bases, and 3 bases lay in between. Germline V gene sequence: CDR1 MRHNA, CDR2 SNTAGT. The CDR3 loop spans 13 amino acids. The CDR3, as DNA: TGTGCCAGCAGTGATCATAGCAATCAGCCCCAGCATTTT. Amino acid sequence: CASSDHSNQPQHF.

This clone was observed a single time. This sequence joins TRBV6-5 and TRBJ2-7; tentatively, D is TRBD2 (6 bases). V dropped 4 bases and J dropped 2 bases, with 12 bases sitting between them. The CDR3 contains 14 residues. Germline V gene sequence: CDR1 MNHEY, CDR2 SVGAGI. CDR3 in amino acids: CASSSSGGPYEQYF. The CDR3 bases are TGTGCCAGCAGTTCCTCCGGGGGACCCTACGAGCAGTACTTC.

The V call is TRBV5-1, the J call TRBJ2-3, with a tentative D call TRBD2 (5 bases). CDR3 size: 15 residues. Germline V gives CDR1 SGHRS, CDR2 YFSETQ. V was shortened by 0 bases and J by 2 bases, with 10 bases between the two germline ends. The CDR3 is CASSLVEGYTDTQYF. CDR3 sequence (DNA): TGCGCCAGCAGCTTGGTTGAGGGATACACAGATACGCAGTATTTT.

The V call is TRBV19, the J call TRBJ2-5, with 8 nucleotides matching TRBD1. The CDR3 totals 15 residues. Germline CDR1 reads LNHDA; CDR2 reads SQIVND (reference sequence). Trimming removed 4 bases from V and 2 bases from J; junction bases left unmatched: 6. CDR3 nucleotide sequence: TGTGCCAGTAGTACAACCGACAGGGGACAAGAGACCCAGTACTTC. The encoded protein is CASSTTDRGQETQYF.

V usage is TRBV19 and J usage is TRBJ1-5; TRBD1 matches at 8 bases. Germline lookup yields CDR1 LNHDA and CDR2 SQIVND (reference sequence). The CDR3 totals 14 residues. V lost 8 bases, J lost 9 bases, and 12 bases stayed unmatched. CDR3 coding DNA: TGTGCCAGTTCCCGGACAGGGCTAAGGGGGCCCCAGCATTTT. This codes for CASSRTGLRGPQHF.